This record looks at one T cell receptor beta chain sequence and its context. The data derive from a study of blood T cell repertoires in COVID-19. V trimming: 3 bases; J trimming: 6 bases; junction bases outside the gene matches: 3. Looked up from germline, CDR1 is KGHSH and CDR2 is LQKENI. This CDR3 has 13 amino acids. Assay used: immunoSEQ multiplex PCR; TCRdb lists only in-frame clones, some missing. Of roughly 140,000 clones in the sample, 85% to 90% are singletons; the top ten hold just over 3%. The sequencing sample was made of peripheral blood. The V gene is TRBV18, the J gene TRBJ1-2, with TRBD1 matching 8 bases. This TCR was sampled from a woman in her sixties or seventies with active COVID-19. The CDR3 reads CASSPGQVDGYTF. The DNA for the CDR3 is TGTGCCAGCTCACCGGGACAGGTTGATGGCTACACCTTC.